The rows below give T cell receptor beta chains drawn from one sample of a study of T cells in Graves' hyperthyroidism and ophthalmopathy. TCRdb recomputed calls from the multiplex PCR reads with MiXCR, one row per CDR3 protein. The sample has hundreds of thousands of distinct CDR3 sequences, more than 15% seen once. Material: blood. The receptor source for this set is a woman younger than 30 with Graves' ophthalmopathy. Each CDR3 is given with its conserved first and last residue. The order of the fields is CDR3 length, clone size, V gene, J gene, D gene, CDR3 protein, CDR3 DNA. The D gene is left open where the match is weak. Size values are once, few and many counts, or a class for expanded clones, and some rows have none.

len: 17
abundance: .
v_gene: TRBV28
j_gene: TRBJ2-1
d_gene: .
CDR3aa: CASSLVFGGGRNNEQFF
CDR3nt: TGTGCCAGCAGTTTAGTGTTTGGGGGGGGGCGGAACAATGAGCAGTTCTTC

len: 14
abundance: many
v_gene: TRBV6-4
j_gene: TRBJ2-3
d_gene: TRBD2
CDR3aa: CASSVAGGTDTQYF
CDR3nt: TGTGCCAGCAGTGTAGCGGGGGGCACAGATACGCAGTATTTT

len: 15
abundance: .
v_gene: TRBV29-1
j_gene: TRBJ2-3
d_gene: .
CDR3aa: CSVEVVSGYRDTQYF
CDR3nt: TGCAGCGTTGAAGTCGTGTCGGGATATAGAGATACGCAGTATTTT

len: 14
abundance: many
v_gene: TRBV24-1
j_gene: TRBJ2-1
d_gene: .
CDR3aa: CATSDLSGPNEQFF
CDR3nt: TGTGCCACCAGTGATTTGTCGGGTCCCAATGAGCAGTTCTTC

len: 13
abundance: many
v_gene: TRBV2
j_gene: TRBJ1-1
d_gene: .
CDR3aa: CASTSNMNTEAFF
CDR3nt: TGTGCCAGTACTTCAAACATGAACACTGAAGCTTTCTTT

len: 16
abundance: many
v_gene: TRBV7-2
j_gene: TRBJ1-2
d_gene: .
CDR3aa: CASSLGAGPNIYGYTF
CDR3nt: TGTGCCAGCAGCTTAGGGGCAGGGCCGAACATCTATGGCTACACCTTC

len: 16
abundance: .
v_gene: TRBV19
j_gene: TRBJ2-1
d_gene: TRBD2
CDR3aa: CASSSLGSGGHNEQFF
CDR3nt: TGTGCCAGTAGCTCCTTGGGATCGGGAGGCCACAATGAGCAGTTCTTC

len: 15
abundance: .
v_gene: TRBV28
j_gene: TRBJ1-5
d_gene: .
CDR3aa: CASSYIGQGGQPQHF
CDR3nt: TGTGCCAGCAGTTACATCGGGCAGGGAGGTCAGCCCCAGCATTTT

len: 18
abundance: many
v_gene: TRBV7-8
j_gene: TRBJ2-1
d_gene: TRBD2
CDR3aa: CASSPTNQPPGLDNEQFF
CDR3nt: TGTGCCAGCAGCCCCACGAATCAACCACCGGGACTAGACAATGAGCAGTTCTTC

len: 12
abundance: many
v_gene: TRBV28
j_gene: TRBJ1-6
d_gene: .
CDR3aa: CASSFGQQLLHF
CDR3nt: TGTGCCAGCAGTTTTGGACAGCAGCTCCTCCACTTT

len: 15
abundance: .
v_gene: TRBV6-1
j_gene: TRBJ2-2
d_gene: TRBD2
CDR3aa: CATRPGRADTGELFF
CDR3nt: TGTGCCACACGGCCCGGGAGGGCTGATACCGGGGAGCTGTTTTTT

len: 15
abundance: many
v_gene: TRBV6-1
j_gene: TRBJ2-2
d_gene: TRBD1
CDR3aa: CASSRQGAGTGELFF
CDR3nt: TGTGCCAGCAGTCGACAGGGGGCGGGTACCGGGGAGCTGTTTTTT